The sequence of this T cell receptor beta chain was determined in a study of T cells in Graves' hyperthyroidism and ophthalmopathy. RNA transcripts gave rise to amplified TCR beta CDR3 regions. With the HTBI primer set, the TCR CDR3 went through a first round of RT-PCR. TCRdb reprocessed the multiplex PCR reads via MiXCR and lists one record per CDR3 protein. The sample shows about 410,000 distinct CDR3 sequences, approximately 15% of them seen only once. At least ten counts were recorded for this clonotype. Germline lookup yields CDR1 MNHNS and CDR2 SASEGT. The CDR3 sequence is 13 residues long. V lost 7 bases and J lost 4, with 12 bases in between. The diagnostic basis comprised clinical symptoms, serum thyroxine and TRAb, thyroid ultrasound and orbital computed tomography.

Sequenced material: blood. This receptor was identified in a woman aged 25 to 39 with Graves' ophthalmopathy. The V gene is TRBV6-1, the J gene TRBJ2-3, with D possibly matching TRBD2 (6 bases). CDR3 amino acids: CASIPAGPDTQYF. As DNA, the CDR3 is TGTGCCAGCATTCCAGCGGGTCCAGATACGCAGTATTTT.